Below, one T cell receptor (beta chain) is given with its context. Its antigen is unidentified. This entry comes from a study of response to subunit inactivated influenza vaccine. Broader study findings: After each seasonal influenza vaccination, few new T cells are recruited, the authors suggested.

TCRdb re-called the RT-PCR reads with MiXCR, one entry per CDR3 protein. The repertoire has around 790,000 distinct CDR3 sequences, around 20% of them found once; the top ten carry roughly a tenth. Germline V gives CDR1 LGHDT, CDR2 YNNKEL (reference sequence). V trimming: 0 bases; J trimming: 7 bases; junction bases outside the gene matches: 12. The length of the CDR3 is 17 residues. The specimen comprised PBMCs from blood, sampled less than 6 days after vaccination. The sequence derives from a man aged 50 to 59 who received an inactivated influenza vaccine. The V gene is TRBV3-1, the J gene TRBJ2-1, with TRBD2 identical over 7 bases. The CDR3 loop reads CASSQDPLAGVGNEQFF. CDR3 bases: TGTGCCAGCAGCCAAGATCCGCTGGCGGGGGTAGGGAATGAGCAGTTCTTC.